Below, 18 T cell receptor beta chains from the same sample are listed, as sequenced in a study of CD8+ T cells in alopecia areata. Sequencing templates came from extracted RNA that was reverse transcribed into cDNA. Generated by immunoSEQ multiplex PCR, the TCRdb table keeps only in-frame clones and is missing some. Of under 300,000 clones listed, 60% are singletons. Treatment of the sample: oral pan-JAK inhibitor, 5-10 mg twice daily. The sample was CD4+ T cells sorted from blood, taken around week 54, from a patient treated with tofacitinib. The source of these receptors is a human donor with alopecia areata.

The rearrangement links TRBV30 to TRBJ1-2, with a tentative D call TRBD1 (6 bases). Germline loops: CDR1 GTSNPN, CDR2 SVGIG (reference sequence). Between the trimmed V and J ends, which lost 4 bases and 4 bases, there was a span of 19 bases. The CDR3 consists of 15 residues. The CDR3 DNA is TGTGCCTGGACTCAACAGTCCCTACAGGGCTATGGCTACACCTTC. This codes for CAWTQQSLQGYGYTF.

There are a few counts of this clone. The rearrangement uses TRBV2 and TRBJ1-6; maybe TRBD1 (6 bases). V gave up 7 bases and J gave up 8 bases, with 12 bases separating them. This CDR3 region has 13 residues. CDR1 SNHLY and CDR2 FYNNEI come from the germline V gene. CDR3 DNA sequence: TGTGCCAGCACGGGACAACGGGATTCACCCCTCCACTTT. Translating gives CASTGQRDSPLHF.

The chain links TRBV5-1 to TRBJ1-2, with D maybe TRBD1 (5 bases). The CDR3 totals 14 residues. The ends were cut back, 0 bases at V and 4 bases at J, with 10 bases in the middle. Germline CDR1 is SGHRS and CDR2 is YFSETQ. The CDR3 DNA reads TGCGCCAGCAGCTTGGGACGGGGCAGCTATGGCTACACCTTC. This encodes CASSLGRGSYGYTF.

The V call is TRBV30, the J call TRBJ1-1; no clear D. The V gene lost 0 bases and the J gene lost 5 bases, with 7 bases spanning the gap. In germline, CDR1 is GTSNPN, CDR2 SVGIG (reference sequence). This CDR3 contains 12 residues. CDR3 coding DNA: TGTGCCTGGAGTGTACATCCGACTGAAGCTTTCTTT. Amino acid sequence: CAWSVHPTEAFF.

CDR3 in DNA: TGTGCCAGCAGTTACTCGGGGGGTGGCTATGGCTACACCTTC. The encoded protein is CASSYSGGGYGYTF. The chain couples TRBV6-5 to TRBJ1-2; tentative D call: TRBD1 (5 bases). The V end was cut by 0 bases, the J end by 4 bases, with 9 bases between. The length of the CDR3 is 14 residues. The germline CDR1 and CDR2 sequences are MNHEY and SVGAGI.

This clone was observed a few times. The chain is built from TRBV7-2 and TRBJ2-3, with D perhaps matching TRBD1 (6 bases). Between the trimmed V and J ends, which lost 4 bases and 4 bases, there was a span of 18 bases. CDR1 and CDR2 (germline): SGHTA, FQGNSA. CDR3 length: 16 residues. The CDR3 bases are TGTGCCAGCAGCTCACGCTCAGGGGTTTCCTCAGATACGCAGTATTTT. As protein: CASSSRSGVSSDTQYF. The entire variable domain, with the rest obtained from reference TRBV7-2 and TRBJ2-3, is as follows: GAGVSQSPSNKVTEKGKDVELRCDPISGHTALYWYRQSLGQGLEFLIYFQGNSAPDKSGLPSDRFSAERTGGSVSTLTIQRTQQEDSAVYLCASSSRSGVSSDTQYFGPGTRLTVL.

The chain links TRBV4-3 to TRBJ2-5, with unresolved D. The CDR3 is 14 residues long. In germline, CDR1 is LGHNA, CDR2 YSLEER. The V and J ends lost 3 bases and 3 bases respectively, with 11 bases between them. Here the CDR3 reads CASSHSVGEETQYF. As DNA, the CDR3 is TGCGCCAGCAGCCACTCGGTCGGAGAAGAGACCCAGTACTTC.

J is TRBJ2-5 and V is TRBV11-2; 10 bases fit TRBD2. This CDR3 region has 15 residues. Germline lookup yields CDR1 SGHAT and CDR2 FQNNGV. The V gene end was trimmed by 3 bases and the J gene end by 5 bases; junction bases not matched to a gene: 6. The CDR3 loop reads CASSLGLAGVETQYF. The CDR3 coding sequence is TGTGCCAGCAGCTTGGGGCTAGCGGGGGTCGAGACCCAGTACTTC.

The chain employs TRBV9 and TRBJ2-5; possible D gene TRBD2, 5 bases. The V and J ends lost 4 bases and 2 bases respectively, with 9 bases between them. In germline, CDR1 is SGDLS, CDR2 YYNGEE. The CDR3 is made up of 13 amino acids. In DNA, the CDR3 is TGTGCCAGCAGCCCTACTAGTCAAGAGACCCAGTACTTC. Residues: CASSPTSQETQYF.

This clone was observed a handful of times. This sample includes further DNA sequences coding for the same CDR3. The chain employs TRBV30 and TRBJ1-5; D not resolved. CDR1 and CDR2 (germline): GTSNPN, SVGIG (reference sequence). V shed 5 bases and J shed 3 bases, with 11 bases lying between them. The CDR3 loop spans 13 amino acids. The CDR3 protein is CAWSGSYNQPQHF. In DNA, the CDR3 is TGTGCCTGGTCGGGAAGTTACAATCAGCCCCAGCATTTT.

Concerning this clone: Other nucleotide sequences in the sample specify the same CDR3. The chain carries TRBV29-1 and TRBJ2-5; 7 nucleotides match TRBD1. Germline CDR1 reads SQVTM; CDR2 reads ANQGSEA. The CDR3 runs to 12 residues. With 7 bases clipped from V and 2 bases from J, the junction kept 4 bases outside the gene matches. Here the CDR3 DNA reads TGCAGCGCCCGACAGGGTCAAGAGACCCAGTACTTC. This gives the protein CSARQGQETQYF. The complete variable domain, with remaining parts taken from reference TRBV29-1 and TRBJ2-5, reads SAVISQKPSRDICQRGTSLTIQCQVDSQVTMMFWYRQQPGQSLTLIATANQGSEATYESGFVIDKFPISRPNLTFSTLTVSNMSPEDSSIYLCSARQGQETQYFGPGTRLLVL.

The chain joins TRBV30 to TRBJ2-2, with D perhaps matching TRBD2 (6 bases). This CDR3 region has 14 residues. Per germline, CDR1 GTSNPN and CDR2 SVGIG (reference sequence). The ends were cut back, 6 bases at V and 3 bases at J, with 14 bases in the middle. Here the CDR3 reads CACHRGVDTGELFF. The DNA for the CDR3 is TGTGCCTGCCACCGCGGGGTTGACACCGGGGAGCTGTTTTTT. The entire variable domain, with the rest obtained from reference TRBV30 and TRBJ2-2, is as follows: SQTIHQWPATLVQPVGSPLSLECTVEGTSNPNLYWYRQAAGRGLQLLFYSVGIGQISSEVPQNLSASRPQDRQFILSSKKLLLSDSGFYLCACHRGVDTGELFFGEGSRLTVL.

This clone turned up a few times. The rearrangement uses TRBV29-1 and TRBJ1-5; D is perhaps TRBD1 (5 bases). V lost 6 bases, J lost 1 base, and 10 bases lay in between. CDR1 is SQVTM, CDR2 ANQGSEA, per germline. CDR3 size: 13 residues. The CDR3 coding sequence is TGCAGCGTGGTCGGACAAAGCAATCAGCCCCAGCATTTT. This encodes CSVVGQSNQPQHF. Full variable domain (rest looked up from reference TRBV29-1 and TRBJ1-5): SAVISQKPSRDICQRGTSLTIQCQVDSQVTMMFWYRQQPGQSLTLIATANQGSEATYESGFVIDKFPISRPNLTFSTLTVSNMSPEDSSIYLCSVVGQSNQPQHFGDGTRLSIL.

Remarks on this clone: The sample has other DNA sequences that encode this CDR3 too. CDR3 nucleotide sequence: TGTGCCAGCAGTCAGGGCAACTATGGCTACACCTTC. Protein sequence: CASSQGNYGYTF. V gene TRBV6-5 combines with J gene TRBJ1-2; possible D gene TRBD1, 5 bases. The CDR3 runs to 12 residues. Trimming stripped 5 bases from V and 2 bases from J, with 6 bases between. Looked up from germline, CDR1 is MNHEY and CDR2 is SVGAGI.

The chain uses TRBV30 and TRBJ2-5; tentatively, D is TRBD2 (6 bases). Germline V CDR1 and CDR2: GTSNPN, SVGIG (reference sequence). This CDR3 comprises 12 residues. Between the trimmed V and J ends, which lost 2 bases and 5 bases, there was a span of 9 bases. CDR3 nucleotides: TGTGCCTGGAGTTCTCTAGCGGAGACCCAGTACTTC. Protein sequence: CAWSSLAETQYF.

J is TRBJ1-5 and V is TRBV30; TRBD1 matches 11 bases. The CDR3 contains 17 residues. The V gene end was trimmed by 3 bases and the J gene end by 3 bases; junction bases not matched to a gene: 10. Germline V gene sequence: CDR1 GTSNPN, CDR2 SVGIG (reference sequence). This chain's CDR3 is CAWSTGQGVSVNQPQHF. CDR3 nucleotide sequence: TGTGCCTGGAGCACGGGACAGGGGGTTAGTGTCAATCAGCCCCAGCATTTT.

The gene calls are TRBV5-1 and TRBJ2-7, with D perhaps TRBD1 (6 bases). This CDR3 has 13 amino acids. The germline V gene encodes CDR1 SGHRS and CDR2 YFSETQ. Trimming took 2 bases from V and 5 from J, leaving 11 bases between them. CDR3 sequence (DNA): TGCGCCAGCAGCTTACAGGGTAGCGACGAGCAGTACTTC. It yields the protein CASSLQGSDEQYF.

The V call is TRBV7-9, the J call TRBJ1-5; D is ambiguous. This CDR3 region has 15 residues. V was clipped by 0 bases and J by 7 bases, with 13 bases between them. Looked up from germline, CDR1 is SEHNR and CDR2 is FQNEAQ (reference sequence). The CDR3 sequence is CASSLASNSGQPQHF. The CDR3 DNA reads TGTGCCAGCAGCTTAGCTTCGAATTCCGGGCAGCCCCAGCATTTT.